Sequencing of this T cell receptor (beta chain) was carried out in a study of blood T cell repertoires in COVID-19. Study overall: Acute and convalescent COVID-19 samples came from the United States, Italy and Spain. PBMCs, B-cell-depleted T cells, or T cells were the source of the cDNA or gDNA that made up the material.

The germline V gene encodes CDR1 MDHEN and CDR2 SYDVKM. CDR3 size: 13 residues. Methods used by the authors: Nucleated cell number was recorded as an estimate derived from reference gene primer amplification. TCRdb's table, derived via immunoSEQ multiplex PCR, lists solely in-frame clones and lacks some. That table is the source of V, J and clone size, and D and trimming were worked out from the DNA. The table lists about 290,000 clones, 86% of them singletons, with about 3% in the top ten. Only a few counts were recorded for this clone. Material for sequencing was peripheral blood. The TCR originated in a woman aged 25 to 39 with active or convalescent COVID-19. The chain uses TRBV28 and TRBJ1-2; TRBD1 matches 8 bases. CDR3 amino acids: CVKGRGPNYGYTF. CDR3 nucleotide sequence: TGTGTAAAAGGCAGGGGGCCTAACTATGGCTACACCTTC.